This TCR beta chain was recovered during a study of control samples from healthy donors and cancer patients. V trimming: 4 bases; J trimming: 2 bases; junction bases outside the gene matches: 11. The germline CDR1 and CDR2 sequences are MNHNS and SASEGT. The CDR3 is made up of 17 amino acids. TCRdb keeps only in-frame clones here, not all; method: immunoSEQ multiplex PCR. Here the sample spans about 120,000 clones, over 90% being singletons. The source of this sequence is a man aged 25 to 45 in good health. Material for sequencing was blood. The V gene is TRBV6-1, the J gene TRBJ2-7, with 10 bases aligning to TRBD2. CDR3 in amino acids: CASSGASGGVLAYEQYF. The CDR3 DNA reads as TGTGCCAGCAGTGGCGCTAGCGGGGGTGTCTTAGCCTACGAGCAGTACTTC.